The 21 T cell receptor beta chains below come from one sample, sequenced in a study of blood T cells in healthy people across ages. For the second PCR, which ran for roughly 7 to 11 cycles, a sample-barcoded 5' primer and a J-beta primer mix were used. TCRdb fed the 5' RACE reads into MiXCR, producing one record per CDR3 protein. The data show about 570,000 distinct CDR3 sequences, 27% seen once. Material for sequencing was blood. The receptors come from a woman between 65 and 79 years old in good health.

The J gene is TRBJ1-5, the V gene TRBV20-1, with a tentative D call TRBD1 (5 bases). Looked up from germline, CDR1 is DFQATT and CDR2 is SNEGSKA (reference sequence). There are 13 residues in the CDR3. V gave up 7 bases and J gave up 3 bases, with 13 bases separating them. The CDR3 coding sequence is TGCAGTGTTCAACCCGGGACCAATCAGCCCCAGCATTTT. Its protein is CSVQPGTNQPQHF.

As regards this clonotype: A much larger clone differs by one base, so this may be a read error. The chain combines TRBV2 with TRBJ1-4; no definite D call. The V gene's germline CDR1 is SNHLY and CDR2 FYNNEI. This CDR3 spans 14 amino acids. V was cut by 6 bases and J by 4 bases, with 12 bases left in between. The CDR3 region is CASRVVSYNEKLFF. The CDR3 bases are TGTGCCAGCAGGGTCGTCAGTTATAATGAAAAACTGTTTTTT.

CDR3 DNA: TGCAGTGCTGGGACAGTAGGCCAATCTCATCGCTACACCTTC. Translating it yields CSAGTVGQSHRYTF. The V call is TRBV20-1, the J call TRBJ1-2; 7 bases map to TRBD1. Trimming removed 5 bases from V and 9 bases from J; junction bases left unmatched: 15. The CDR3 totals 14 residues. In germline, CDR1 is DFQATT, CDR2 SNEGSKA (reference sequence).

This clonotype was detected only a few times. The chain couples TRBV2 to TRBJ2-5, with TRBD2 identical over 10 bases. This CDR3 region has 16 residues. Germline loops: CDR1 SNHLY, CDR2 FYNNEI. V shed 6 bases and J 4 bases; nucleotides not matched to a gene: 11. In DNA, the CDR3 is TGTGCCAGCAGACCAAATTTAGCGGGGGGCGGAGAGACCCAGTACTTC. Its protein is CASRPNLAGGGETQYF.

CDR3 region: CASSLLGQGGETQYF. CDR3 in DNA: TGTGCCAGCAGCTTACTGGGACAGGGGGGAGAGACCCAGTACTTC. The gene calls are TRBV7-2 and TRBJ2-5; 11 bases map to TRBD1. V trimming: 2 bases; J trimming: 4 bases; junction bases outside the gene matches: 3. The germline CDR1 and CDR2 sequences are SGHTA and FQGNSA. The CDR3 runs to 15 residues.

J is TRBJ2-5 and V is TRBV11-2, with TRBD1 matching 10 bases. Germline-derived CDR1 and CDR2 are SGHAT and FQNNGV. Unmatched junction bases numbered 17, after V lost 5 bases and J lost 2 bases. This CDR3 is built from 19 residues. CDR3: CASSRLLTGGLSFQETQYF. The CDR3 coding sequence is TGTGCCAGCAGCCGTCTTCTGACAGGGGGCCTAAGTTTTCAAGAGACCCAGTACTTC.

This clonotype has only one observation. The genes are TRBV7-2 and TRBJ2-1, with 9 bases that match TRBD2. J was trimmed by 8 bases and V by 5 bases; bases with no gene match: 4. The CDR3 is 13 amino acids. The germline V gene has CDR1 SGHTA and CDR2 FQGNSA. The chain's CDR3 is CASSLRGGDEQFF. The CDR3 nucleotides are TGTGCCAGCAGCCTGCGGGGGGGCGATGAGCAGTTCTTC.

In nucleotides, the CDR3 is TGCGCCAGCAGCCGCCAACCGCGACAGGGAATGTCTACAGATACGCAGTATTTT. Its protein product is CASSRQPRQGMSTDTQYF. The gene calls are TRBV4-3 and TRBJ2-3; 7 nucleotides align to TRBD1. The trim removed 4 bases at V and 3 bases at J, leaving 16 bases unmatched. The CDR3 is 18 residues long. Germline V CDR1 and CDR2: LGHNA, YSLEER.

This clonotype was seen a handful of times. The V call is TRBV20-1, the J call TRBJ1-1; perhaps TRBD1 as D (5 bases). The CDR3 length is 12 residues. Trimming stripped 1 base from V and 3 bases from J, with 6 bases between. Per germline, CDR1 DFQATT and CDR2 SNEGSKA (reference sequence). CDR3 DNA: TGCAGTGCTAGAGCGGGGGACACTGAAGCTTTCTTT. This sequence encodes CSARAGDTEAFF.

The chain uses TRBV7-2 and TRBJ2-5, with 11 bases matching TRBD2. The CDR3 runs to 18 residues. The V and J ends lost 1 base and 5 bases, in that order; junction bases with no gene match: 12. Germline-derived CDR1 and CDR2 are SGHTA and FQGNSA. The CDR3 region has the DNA TGTGCCAGCAGCTTAGTTCCCCTGCTAGCGGGGGGCGTTGAGACCCAGTACTTC. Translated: CASSLVPLLAGGVETQYF.

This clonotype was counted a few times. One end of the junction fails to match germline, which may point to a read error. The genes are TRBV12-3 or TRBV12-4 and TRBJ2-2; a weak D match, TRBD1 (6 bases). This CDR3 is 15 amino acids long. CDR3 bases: TGTGCCGGCAGCCGGGACACCACGAACACCGGGGAGCTGTTTTTT. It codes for CAGSRDTTNTGELFF.

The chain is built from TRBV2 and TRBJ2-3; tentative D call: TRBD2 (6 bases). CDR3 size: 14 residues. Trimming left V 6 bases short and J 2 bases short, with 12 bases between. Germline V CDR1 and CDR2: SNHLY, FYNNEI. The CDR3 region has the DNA TGTGCCAGCAGCCTCACTAGCACCACAGATACGCAGTATTTT. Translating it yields CASSLTSTTDTQYF.

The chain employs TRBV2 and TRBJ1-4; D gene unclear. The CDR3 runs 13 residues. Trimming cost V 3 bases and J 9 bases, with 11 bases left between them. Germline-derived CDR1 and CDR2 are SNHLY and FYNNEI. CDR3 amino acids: CASSDLSAKKLFF. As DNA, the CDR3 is TGTGCCAGCAGTGATCTGTCTGCAAAAAAACTGTTTTTT.

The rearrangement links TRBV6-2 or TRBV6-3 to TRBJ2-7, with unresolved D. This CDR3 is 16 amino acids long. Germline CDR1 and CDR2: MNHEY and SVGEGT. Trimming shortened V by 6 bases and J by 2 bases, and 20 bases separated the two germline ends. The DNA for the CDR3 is TGTGCCAGCAGCACCAAGATGGTAGGGCGAACCTACGAGCAGTACTTC. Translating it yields CASSTKMVGRTYEQYF.

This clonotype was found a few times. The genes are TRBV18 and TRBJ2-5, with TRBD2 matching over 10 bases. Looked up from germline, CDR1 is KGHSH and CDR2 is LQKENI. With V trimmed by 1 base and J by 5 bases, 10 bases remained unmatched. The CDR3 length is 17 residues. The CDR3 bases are TGTGCCAGCTCACCACGGACCCCAGCGGGGGGGCATGAGACCCAGTACTTC. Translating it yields CASSPRTPAGGHETQYF.

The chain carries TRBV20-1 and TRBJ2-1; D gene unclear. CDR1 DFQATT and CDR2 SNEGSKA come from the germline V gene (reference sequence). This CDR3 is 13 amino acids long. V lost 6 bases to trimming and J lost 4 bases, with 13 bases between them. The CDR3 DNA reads TGCAGTGCCGCAGCGACGACTTACAATGAGCAGTTCTTC. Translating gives CSAAATTYNEQFF.

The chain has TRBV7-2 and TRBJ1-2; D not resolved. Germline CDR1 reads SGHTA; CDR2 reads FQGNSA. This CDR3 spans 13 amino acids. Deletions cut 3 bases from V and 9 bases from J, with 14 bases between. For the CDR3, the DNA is TGTGCCAGCAGCTTCGGGGAGAGCTCCCGCTACACCTTC. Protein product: CASSFGESSRYTF.

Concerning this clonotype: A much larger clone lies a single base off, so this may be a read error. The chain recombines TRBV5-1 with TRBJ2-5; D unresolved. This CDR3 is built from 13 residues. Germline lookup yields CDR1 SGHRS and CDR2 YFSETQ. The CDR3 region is CASSPLPGETPYF. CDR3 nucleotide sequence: TGCGCCAGCAGCCCTCTACCCGGAGAGACCCCGTACTTC.

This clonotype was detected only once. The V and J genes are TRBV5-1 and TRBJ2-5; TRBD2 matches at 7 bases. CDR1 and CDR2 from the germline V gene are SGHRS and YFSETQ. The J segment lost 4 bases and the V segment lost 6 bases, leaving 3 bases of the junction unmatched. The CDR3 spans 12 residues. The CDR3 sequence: CASKWGGETQYF. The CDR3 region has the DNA TGCGCCAGCAAGTGGGGGGGAGAGACCCAGTACTTC.

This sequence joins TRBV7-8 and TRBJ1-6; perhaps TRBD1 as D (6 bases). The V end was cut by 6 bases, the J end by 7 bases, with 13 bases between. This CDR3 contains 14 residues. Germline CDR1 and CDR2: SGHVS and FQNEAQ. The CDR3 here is CASRPQGVNSPLHF. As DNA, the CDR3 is TGTGCCAGCAGACCACAGGGAGTCAATTCACCCCTCCACTTT.

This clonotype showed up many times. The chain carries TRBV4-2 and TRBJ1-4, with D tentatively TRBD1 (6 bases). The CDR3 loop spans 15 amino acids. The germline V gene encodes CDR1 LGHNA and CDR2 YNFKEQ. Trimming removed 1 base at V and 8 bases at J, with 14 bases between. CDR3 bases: TGTGCCAGCAGCCAAGGCTACAGGGAAGGGGAAAAACTGTTTTTT. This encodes CASSQGYREGEKLFF.